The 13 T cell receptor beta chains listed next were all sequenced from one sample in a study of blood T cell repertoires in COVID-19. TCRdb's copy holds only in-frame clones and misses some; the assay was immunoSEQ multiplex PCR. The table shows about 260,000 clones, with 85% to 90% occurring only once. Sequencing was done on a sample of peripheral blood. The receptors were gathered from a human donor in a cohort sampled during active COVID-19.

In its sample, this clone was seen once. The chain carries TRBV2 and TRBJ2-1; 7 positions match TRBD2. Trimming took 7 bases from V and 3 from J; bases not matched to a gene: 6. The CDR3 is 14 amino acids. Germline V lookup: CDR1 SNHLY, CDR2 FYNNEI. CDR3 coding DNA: TGTGCCAGCAATCTAGCGGCAGTCTACAATGAGCAGTTCTTC. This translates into CASNLAAVYNEQFF.

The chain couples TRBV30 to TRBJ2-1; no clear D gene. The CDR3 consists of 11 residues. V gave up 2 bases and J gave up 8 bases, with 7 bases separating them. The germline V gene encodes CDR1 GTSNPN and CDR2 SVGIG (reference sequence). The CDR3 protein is CAWSPRDEQFF. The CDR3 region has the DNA TGTGCCTGGAGTCCCCGGGATGAGCAGTTCTTC.

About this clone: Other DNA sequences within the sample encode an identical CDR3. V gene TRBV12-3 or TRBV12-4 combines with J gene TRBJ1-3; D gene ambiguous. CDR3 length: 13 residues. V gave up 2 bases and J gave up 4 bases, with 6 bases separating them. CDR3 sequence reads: CASSLLRGNTIYF. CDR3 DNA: TGTGCCAGCAGTTTACTCAGAGGAAACACCATATATTTT.

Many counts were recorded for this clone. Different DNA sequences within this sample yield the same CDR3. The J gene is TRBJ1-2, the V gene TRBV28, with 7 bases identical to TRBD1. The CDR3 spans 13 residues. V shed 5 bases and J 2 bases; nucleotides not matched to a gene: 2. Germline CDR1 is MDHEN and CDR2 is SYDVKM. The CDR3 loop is CASSLTGNYGYTF. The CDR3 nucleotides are TGTGCCAGCAGTCTGACAGGGAACTATGGCTACACCTTC.

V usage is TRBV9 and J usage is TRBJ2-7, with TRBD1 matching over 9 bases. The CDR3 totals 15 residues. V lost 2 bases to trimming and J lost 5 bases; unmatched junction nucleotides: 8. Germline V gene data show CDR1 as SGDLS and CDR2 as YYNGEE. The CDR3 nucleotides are TGTGCCAGCAGCGTTTCGGGACAGGGAAGAAACGAGCAGTACTTC. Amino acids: CASSVSGQGRNEQYF. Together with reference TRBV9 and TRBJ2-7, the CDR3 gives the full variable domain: DSGVTQTPKHLITATGQRVTLRCSPRSGDLSVYWYQQSLDQGLQFLIQYYNGEERAKGNILERFSAQQFPDLHSELNLSSLELGDSALYFCASSVSGQGRNEQYFGPGTRLTVT.

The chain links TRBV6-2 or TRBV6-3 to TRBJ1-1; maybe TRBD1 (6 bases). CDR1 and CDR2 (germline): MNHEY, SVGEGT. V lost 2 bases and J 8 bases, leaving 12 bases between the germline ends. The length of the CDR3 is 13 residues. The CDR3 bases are TGTGCCAGCAGTTACGCGGCAGGGGTAGAAGCTTTCTTT. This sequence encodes CASSYAAGVEAFF.

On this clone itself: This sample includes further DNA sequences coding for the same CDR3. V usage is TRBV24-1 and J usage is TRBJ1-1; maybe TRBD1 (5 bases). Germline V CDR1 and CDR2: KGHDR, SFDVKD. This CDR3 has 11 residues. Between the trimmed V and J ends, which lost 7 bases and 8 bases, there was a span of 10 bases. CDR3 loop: CATRRGEEAFF. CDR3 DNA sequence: TGTGCCACCAGACGGGGGGAGGAAGCTTTCTTT.

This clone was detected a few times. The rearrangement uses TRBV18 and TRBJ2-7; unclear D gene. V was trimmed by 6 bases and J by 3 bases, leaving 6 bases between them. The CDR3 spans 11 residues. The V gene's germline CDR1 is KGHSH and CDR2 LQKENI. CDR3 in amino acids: CASSSGYEQYF. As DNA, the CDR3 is TGTGCCAGCTCCTCGGGCTACGAGCAGTACTTC.

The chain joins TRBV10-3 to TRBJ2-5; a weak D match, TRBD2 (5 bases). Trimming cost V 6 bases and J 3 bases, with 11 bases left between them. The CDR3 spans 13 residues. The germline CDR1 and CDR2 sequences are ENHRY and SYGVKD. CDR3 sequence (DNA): TGTGCCATCAGACCGGACGGGGAAGAGACCCAGTACTTC. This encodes CAIRPDGEETQYF.

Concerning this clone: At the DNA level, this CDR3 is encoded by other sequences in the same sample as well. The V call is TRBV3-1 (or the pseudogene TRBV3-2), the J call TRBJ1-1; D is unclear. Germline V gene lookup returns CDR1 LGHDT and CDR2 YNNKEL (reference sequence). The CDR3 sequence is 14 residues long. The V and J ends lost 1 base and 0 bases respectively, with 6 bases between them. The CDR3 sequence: CASSQGGLNTEAFF. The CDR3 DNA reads TGTGCCAGCAGCCAAGGCGGGTTGAACACTGAAGCTTTCTTT.

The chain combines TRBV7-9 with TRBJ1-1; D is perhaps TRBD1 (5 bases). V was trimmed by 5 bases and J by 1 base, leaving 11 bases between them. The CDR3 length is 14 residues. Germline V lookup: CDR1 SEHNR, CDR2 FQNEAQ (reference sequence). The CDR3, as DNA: TGTGCCAGCAGCGAGAGAGACAGGAACACTGAAGCTTTCTTT. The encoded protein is CASSERDRNTEAFF.

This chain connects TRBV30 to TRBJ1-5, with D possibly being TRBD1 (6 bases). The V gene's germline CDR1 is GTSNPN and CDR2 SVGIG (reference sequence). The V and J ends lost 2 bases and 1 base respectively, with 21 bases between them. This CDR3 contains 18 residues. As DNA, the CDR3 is TGTGCCTGGAGTTTTACTCCACAGGGTTTCGTGAGCAATCAGCCCCAGCATTTT. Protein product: CAWSFTPQGFVSNQPQHF.

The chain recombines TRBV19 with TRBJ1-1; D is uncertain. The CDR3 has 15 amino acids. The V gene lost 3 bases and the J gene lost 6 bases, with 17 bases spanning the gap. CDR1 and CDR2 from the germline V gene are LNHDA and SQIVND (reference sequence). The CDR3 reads CASSMEGNPWPEAFF. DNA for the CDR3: TGTGCCAGTAGTATGGAGGGCAACCCTTGGCCTGAAGCTTTCTTT.